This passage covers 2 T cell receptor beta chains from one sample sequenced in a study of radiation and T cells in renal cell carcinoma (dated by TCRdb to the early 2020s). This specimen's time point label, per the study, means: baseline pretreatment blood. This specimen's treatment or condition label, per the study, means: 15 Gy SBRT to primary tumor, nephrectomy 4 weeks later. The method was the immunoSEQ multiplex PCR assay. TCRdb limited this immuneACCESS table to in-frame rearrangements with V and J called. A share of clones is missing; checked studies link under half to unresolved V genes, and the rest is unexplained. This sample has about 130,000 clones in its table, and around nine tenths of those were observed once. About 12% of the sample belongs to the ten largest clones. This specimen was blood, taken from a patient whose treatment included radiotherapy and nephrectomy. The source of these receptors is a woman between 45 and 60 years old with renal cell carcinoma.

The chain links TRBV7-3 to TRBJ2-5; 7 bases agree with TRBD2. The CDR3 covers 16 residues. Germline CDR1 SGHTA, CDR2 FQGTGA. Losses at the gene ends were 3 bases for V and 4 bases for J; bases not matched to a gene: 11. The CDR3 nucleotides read TGTGCCAGCAGCTTTGGGACTACCCCTGTTGGAGAGACCCAGTACTTC. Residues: CASSFGTTPVGETQYF.

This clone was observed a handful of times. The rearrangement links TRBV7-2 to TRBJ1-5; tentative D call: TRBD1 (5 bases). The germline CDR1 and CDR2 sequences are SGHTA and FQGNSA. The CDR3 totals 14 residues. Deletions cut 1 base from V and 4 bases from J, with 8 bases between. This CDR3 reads CASSLVTVNQPQHF. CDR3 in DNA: TGTGCCAGCAGCTTAGTGACAGTGAATCAGCCCCAGCATTTT.